The 13 T cell receptor beta chains given below trace back to one sample, sequenced in a study of T cell changes during pregnancy in multiple sclerosis. Sequencing was performed with immunoSEQ multiplex PCR; in TCRdb, only in-frame clones are kept and a portion is missing. The sample lists some 80,000 clones; around 90% were seen once. Source: peripheral blood, taken before pregnancy. These receptors all stem from a female donor with multiple sclerosis, enrolled in a pregnancy study.

The V call is TRBV18, the J call TRBJ2-7; a weak D match, TRBD2 (5 bases). The CDR3 extends over 12 amino acids. Germline V lookup: CDR1 KGHSH, CDR2 LQKENI. Trimming removed 5 bases from V and 1 base from J, with 6 bases in between. The CDR3 nucleotides are TGTGCCAGCTCAGAGGGTTCCTACGAGCAGTACTTC. Its protein product is CASSEGSYEQYF.

This sequence joins TRBV7-8 and TRBJ2-5; 14 bases are a match to TRBD2. This CDR3 region has 19 residues. Germline V gene lookup returns CDR1 SGHVS and CDR2 FQNEAQ. V dropped 4 bases and J dropped 0; count of bases not matched to a gene: 10. DNA of the CDR3: TGTGCCAGCAGCTCGGGACTAGCGGGGGCCACGAAGTACCAAGAGACCCAGTACTTC. Residues: CASSSGLAGATKYQETQYF.

This clone was seen a single time. The chain carries TRBV7-9 and TRBJ2-5; maybe TRBD1 (5 bases). The germline V and J ends were trimmed by 6 bases and 2 bases, with 16 bases remaining between them. CDR1 SEHNR and CDR2 FQNEAQ come from the germline V gene (reference sequence). The CDR3 has 15 amino acids. CDR3 in DNA: TGTGCCAGCAGTGACCCCGCCAGGGCGCAAGAGACCCAGTACTTC. Residues: CASSDPARAQETQYF.

This rearrangement joins TRBV7-9 to TRBJ2-3; no firm D call. Trimming took off 5 bases at V and 3 bases at J, with 15 bases between the two ends. The germline V gene encodes CDR1 SEHNR and CDR2 FQNEAQ (reference sequence). There are 15 residues in the CDR3. The DNA of the CDR3 is TGTGCCAGCAGCCTTTTACCCTCAGGTACAGATACGCAGTATTTT. Encoded protein: CASSLLPSGTDTQYF. The full variable domain, rest sourced from reference TRBV7-9 and TRBJ2-3, is DTGVSQNPRHKITKRGQNVTFRCDPISEHNRLYWYRQTLGQGPEFLTYFQNEAQLEKSRLLSDRFSAERPKGSFSTLEIQRTEQGDSAMYLCASSLLPSGTDTQYFGPGTRLTVL.

J is TRBJ1-2 and V is TRBV19, with TRBD1 identical over 8 bases. Germline CDR1 reads LNHDA; CDR2 reads SQIVND (reference sequence). CDR3 size: 14 residues. Germline trimming cut 6 bases from V and 2 bases from J; bases unmatched to any gene: 5. The CDR3 nucleotides read TGTGCCAGTAGCTTGACAGGGGCGAACTATGGCTACACCTTC. Translated: CASSLTGANYGYTF.

This sequence joins TRBV11-2 and TRBJ1-6; D gene uncertain. The V end was cut by 0 bases, the J end by 4 bases, with 10 bases between. This CDR3 region has 16 residues. Germline V gene lookup returns CDR1 SGHAT and CDR2 FQNNGV. The CDR3 region is CASSLDRSLYNSPLHF. The DNA of the CDR3 is TGTGCCAGCAGCTTAGACAGGTCACTTTATAATTCACCCCTCCACTTT.

The V gene is TRBV18, the J gene TRBJ1-1; D may be TRBD1 (6 bases). From germline, CDR1 is KGHSH and CDR2 LQKENI. Trimming left V 5 bases short and J 2 bases short, with 9 bases between. CDR3 length: 13 amino acids. DNA of the CDR3: TGTGCCAGCTCAAAACAGGGAAACACTGAAGCTTTCTTT. The encoded protein is CASSKQGNTEAFF.

The chain links TRBV6-5 to TRBJ2-7; TRBD1 matches at 7 bases. This CDR3 spans 15 amino acids. The V segment lost 6 bases and the J segment 4 bases; nucleotides outside the gene matches: 12. Germline V gene sequence: CDR1 MNHEY, CDR2 SVGAGI. CDR3 in amino acids: CASSESPGQNYEQYF. The DNA of the CDR3 is TGTGCCAGCAGCGAATCTCCGGGACAGAATTACGAGCAGTACTTC.

The chain has TRBV9 and TRBJ2-3; tentatively, D is TRBD2 (6 bases). Trimming took off 0 bases at V and 2 bases at J, with 7 bases between the two ends. This CDR3 comprises 14 residues. Germline loops: CDR1 SGDLS, CDR2 YYNGEE. CDR3 region: CASSVGGTTDTQYF. The CDR3 DNA follows: TGTGCCAGCAGCGTAGGCGGGACCACAGATACGCAGTATTTT.

V gene TRBV27 combines with J gene TRBJ2-5; TRBD1 aligns across 9 bases. The CDR3 consists of 16 residues. The V gene end was trimmed by 4 bases and the J gene end by 2 bases; junction bases not matched to a gene: 8. CDR1 is MNHEY, CDR2 SMNVEV, per germline (reference sequence). The CDR3 DNA sequence: TGTGCCAGCAGTTACCTGGGACAGGGAGGGCAAGAGACCCAGTACTTC. This sequence encodes CASSYLGQGGQETQYF.

This chain links TRBV19 with TRBJ2-3, with a tentative D call TRBD1 (7 bases). With 10 bases removed from V and 3 bases from J, the gap between germline ends came to 14 bases. This CDR3 is 13 amino acids long. The germline gives CDR1 LNHDA, CDR2 SQIVND (reference sequence). CDR3 sequence (DNA): TGTGCCACTGGGGGGACAGTGACAGATACGCAGTATTTT. Its protein is CATGGTVTDTQYF.

CDR3 in DNA: TGTGCCAGCAGTTACGCCGCAGTAAATGAGCAGTTCTTC. It encodes CASSYAAVNEQFF. The chain is built from TRBV6-5 and TRBJ2-1; no definite D call. Germline CDR1 MNHEY, CDR2 SVGAGI. Trimming cost V 2 bases and J 7 bases, with 9 bases left between them. CDR3 length: 13 residues.

The chain carries TRBV12-5 and TRBJ1-2, with 8 bases that match TRBD1. The CDR3 is 18 amino acids. The germline V gene encodes CDR1 LGHNT and CDR2 FRNRAP. The junction had 15 bases not matched to a gene; V was cut back by 2 bases and J by 4 bases. The CDR3 loop is CASGLPTEPGGRGYGYTF. The CDR3 DNA follows: TGTGCTAGTGGTTTGCCAACAGAGCCAGGGGGCCGGGGCTATGGCTACACCTTC.